These 12 T cell receptor beta chains share one sample of origin, sequenced in a study of PD-1 blockade in classical Hodgkin lymphoma. The method was immunoSEQ multiplex PCR; TCRdb's version includes in-frame clones alone and lacks a portion of them. The table lists around 14,000 clones, 90% to 95% of them singletons, with 5.9% in the top ten. Time point here: newly diagnosed, previously untreated cHL patient sample. From thawed PBMCs, CD8+ T cells were isolated by magnetic negative selection. Sequenced input: CD8+ T cells from blood. The receptor source for this set is a human donor with classical Hodgkin lymphoma.

This chain joins TRBV6-1 and TRBJ2-7; 12 bases fit TRBD2. V shed 5 bases and J 7 bases; nucleotides not matched to a gene: 3. CDR3 length: 13 residues. Germline CDR1 MNHNS, CDR2 SASEGT. CDR3: CASSPGLAGEQYV. DNA of the CDR3: TGTGCCAGCAGTCCCGGACTAGCGGGGGAGCAGTACGTC.

V gene TRBV9 combines with J gene TRBJ1-5; unclear D gene. Trimming pared 0 bases from V and 2 bases from J, leaving 6 bases between. CDR3 length: 14 amino acids. From germline, CDR1 is SGDLS and CDR2 YYNGEE. The CDR3 loop is CASSVGGGNQPQHF. The DNA of the CDR3 is TGTGCCAGCAGCGTAGGGGGAGGCAATCAGCCCCAGCATTTT.

Concerning this clone itself: Germline is not matched at one junction end, which may reflect a read error. The sample carries other DNA sequences with the same CDR3. This chain joins TRBV18 and TRBJ1-2; D is unresolved. The CDR3 covers 12 residues. Germline loops: CDR1 KGHSH, CDR2 LQKENI. CDR3 sequence (DNA): TGCGCCAGCCACGACCTTTGGGGAGGCTACACCTTC. Protein product: CASHDLWGGYTF.

The J gene is TRBJ2-5, the V gene TRBV7-9, with TRBD2 matching over 8 bases. Germline assignment: CDR1 SEHNR and CDR2 FQNEAQ (reference sequence). This CDR3 region has 16 residues. Unmatched junction bases numbered 6, after V lost 2 bases and J lost 1 base. The CDR3 is CASSLLVGRAQETQYF. In DNA, the CDR3 is TGTGCCAGCAGCTTACTCGTCGGGAGGGCCCAAGAGACCCAGTACTTC.

The J gene is TRBJ1-1, the V gene TRBV4-1; D is unresolved. This CDR3 comprises 14 residues. Looked up from germline, CDR1 is MGHRA and CDR2 is YSYEKL. Trimming shortened V by 4 bases and J by 6 bases, and 15 bases separated the two germline ends. CDR3 residues: CASSLGHLYPEAFF. The CDR3 DNA reads TGCGCCAGCAGCCTCGGGCACCTATACCCTGAAGCTTTCTTT.

The chain joins TRBV27 to TRBJ2-5; D gene uncertain. This CDR3 region has 12 residues. Germline-derived CDR1 and CDR2 are MNHEY and SMNVEV (reference sequence). V was trimmed by 9 bases and J by 5 bases, leaving 13 bases between them. CDR3 in amino acids: CASGFSRETQYF. In DNA, the CDR3 is TGTGCCAGTGGATTTTCCCGGGAGACCCAGTACTTC.

The chain links TRBV5-1 to TRBJ2-1; no firm D call. Germline-derived CDR1 and CDR2 are SGHRS and YFSETQ. Trimming pared 1 base from V and 2 bases from J, leaving 22 bases between. This CDR3 comprises 19 residues. The CDR3 spells CASSLNWARSLLPYNEQFF. CDR3 DNA sequence: TGCGCCAGCAGCTTGAACTGGGCCCGTTCATTACTACCCTACAATGAGCAGTTCTTC.

The chain has TRBV14 and TRBJ2-1, with 16 bases identical to TRBD2. The CDR3 has 19 amino acids. V dropped 10 bases and J dropped 2; count of bases not matched to a gene: 14. Germline assignment: CDR1 SGHDN and CDR2 FVKESK. In DNA form, the CDR3 reads TGTGCCACCAGTATGGTGGGGACTAGCGGGAGGGCCACCTACAATGAGCAGTTCTTC. Its translation: CATSMVGTSGRATYNEQFF.

The chain joins TRBV6-5 to TRBJ1-4, with 7 bases lining up with TRBD1. Per the germline V gene, CDR1 is MNHEY and CDR2 is SVGAGI. J lost 8 bases, V lost 5 bases, and 5 bases had no gene match. The CDR3 has 13 amino acids. The CDR3 region has the DNA TGTGCCAGCAGTACAGGGGCGGGAGAAAAACTGTTTTTT. It encodes CASSTGAGEKLFF.

The CDR3 spells CASSSLQPSGTYEQYF. As DNA, the CDR3 is TGTGCCAGCAGTTCCCTTCAACCTAGCGGGACTTACGAGCAGTACTTC. The chain has TRBV28 and TRBJ2-7; 9 bases line up with TRBD2. From germline, CDR1 is MDHEN and CDR2 SYDVKM. Trimming at V came to 4 bases and at J to 4 bases, leaving 11 bases not matched to a gene. The CDR3 has 16 amino acids.

The genes are TRBV7-9 and TRBJ2-3; a possible D gene is TRBD1 (6 bases). The CDR3 covers 16 residues. V lost 2 bases and J lost 1, with 13 bases in between. CDR1 SEHNR and CDR2 FQNEAQ come from the germline V gene (reference sequence). The chain's CDR3 is CASSLSDSGGTDTQYF. The DNA of the CDR3 is TGTGCCAGCAGCTTATCGGACTCAGGGGGCACAGATACGCAGTATTTT. The variable domain in full, with the rest retrieved from reference TRBV7-9 and TRBJ2-3, is DTGVSQNPRHKITKRGQNVTFRCDPISEHNRLYWYRQTLGQGPEFLTYFQNEAQLEKSRLLSDRFSAERPKGSFSTLEIQRTEQGDSAMYLCASSLSDSGGTDTQYFGPGTRLTVL.

This chain connects TRBV7-9 to TRBJ2-7, with 10 bases aligning to TRBD2. Germline-derived CDR1 and CDR2 are SEHNR and FQNEAQ (reference sequence). The CDR3 length is 17 residues. V dropped 4 bases and J dropped 4; count of bases not matched to a gene: 13. Here the CDR3 reads CASSSALAGDLWYEQYF. For the CDR3, the DNA is TGTGCCAGCAGCTCCGCGCTAGCGGGAGACCTCTGGTACGAGCAGTACTTC.